This T cell receptor beta chain derives from a study of tumor-infiltrating lymphocytes in primary liver carcinoma. CDR1 SGHTS and CDR2 YDEGEE come from the germline V gene. This CDR3 has 14 amino acids. With 6 bases removed from V and 3 bases from J, the gap between germline ends came to 12 bases. With a constant-region primer, TCR beta cDNA was made from approximately 520 ng of total RNA. Libraries covering TCR beta were generated through three nested multiplex PCR rounds (using a slightly modified ARM-PCR). A C-beta reverse primer was combined with TRBV1-TRBV30 forward primers in the first two PCR rounds, and each round had around 11 cycles. A single record per CDR3 protein comes from TCRdb applying MiXCR to the multiplex PCR reads. This sample carries about 35,000 distinct CDR3 sequences, just under 75% of them seen once, and the ten largest clones take 15% to 20%. Each 20-30 mg portion of unsorted bulk tissue served as the source for co-extraction of RNA and DNA.

V usage is TRBV5-8 and J usage is TRBJ2-2; D not certain. The receptor's source is a man aged 40-49 years with primary liver carcinoma and hepatitis B virus infection. The sequenced sample was liver tumor tissue from sampling region 4. Specified subset: tumor region T4, right-lateral pole. The CDR3 DNA is TGTGCCAGCAACTATTCCTTGTACACCGGGGAGCTGTTTTTT. This translates into CASNYSLYTGELFF.